Below, one TCR beta chain is given with its context. Its matching antigen is unknown. This sample stems from a study of persistence of HIV-infected CD4 T cells. An overlapping HIV-1 Gag peptide pool stimulated these cells at roughly 1 ug/peptide/mL. Memory cells lacking CD40L and CD69 with high CD45RO were sorted. Before stimulation, PBMCs underwent CD8+ T cell depletion. Sequencing used immunoSEQ version 4 in survey mode. Sequenced by immunoSEQ multiplex PCR; TCRdb stores in-frame clones only, minus some. The data contain about 41,000 clones, about four fifths of them singletons. This CDR3 spans 11 amino acids. The germline V gene encodes CDR1 GTSNPN and CDR2 SVGIG (reference sequence). V lost 4 bases and J 6 bases, leaving 9 bases between the germline ends. Study results and caveats: Degenerate expanded CDR3beta sequences were enriched among CMV- and Gag-responding cells. TCRbeta richness was lower in CMV- and Gag-responding cells than in anti-CD3/anti-CD28-responding cells. Bulk TCR data could not be restricted to HIV-1-infected CMV-responding cells.

The chain recombines TRBV30 with TRBJ1-1, with D hard to call. The specimen was CD4+ T cells sorted from PBMCs after approximately 19-hour stimulation, collected from a patient who received antiretroviral therapy. This TCR derives from an adult man with HIV who was CMV-seropositive. CDR3 bases: TGTGCCTGGAAGGTTAAATCTGAAGCTTTCTTT. Encoded protein: CAWKVKSEAFF.